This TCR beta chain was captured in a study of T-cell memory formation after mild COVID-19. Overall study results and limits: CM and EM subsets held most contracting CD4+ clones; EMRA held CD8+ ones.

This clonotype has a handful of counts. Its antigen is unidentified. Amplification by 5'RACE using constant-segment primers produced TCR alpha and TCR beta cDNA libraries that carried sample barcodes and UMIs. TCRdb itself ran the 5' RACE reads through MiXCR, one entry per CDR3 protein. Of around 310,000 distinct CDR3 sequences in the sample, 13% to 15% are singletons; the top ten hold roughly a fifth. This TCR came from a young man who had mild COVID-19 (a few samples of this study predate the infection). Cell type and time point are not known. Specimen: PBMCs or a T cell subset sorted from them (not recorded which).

The CDR3 DNA is TGTGCCAGCAGCAAACGCCCGGCCACCGGGGAGCTGTTTTTT. Protein sequence: CASSKRPATGELFF. The chain combines TRBV7-3 with TRBJ2-2; D call uncertain. The V gene's germline CDR1 is SGHTA and CDR2 FQGTGA. This CDR3 spans 14 amino acids. V was cut by 5 bases and J by 4 bases, with 11 bases left in between. The full variable domain, rest sourced from reference TRBV7-3 and TRBJ2-2, is GAGVSQTPSNKVTEKGKYVELRCDPISGHTALYWYRQSLGQGPEFLIYFQGTGAADDSGLPNDRFFAVRPEGSVSTLKIQRTERGDSAVYLCASSKRPATGELFFGEGSRLTVL.